This record looks at one TCR beta chain sequence and its context. Its specificity is unknown. The authors incorporated unique molecular identifiers into the TCR beta cDNA libraries. Each CDR3 protein is one row after TCRdb ran MiXCR on the PCR reads. The sample records some 190,000 distinct CDR3 sequences, roughly 30% being singletons. This sample was included in a study of post-analysis software for immune sequencing data. Germline V CDR1 and CDR2: SGHDN, FVKESK. The CDR3 spans 16 residues. Trimming took off 5 bases at V and 7 bases at J, with 20 bases between the two ends. Study results and caveats: With TRBV5-6, TRBV5-1 and TRBV20-1 included, roughly five TRBV segments were more frequent in patients than in controls.

The sequence came from a girl under 18 with multiple sclerosis. The V gene is TRBV14, the J gene TRBJ2-2; D is unclear. The sequenced sample was blood. CDR3 residues: CASSRSKHPSLGELFF. The CDR3 bases are TGTGCCAGCAGCAGAAGCAAACATCCGTCTCTCGGGGAGCTGTTTTTT.